The entry below gives a single T cell receptor (beta chain) sequence along with its context. The antigen is undetermined. This sample is drawn from a study of siplizumab effects on memory and regulatory T cells. Study-wide results and caveats: Naive T cells appeared more varied than memory cells and looked like key alloresponse contributors. Mappable alloreactive CD4+ clones averaged approximately 62% Treg-derived with siplizumab versus approximately 25% in controls.

Each sample yielded approximately 9 x 10^4 assayed TCR templates. The table came from immunoSEQ multiplex PCR; TCRdb's copy has only in-frame clones and leaves some out. The sample has more than 95,000 clones, just over 90% seen once. There are 14 residues in the CDR3. CDR1 and CDR2 from the germline V gene are GTSNPN and SVGIG (reference sequence). V dropped 5 bases and J dropped 0 bases, with 11 bases sitting between them. What was sequenced was CD4+ T cells sorted from blood. The V and J genes are TRBV30 and TRBJ1-5, with TRBD1 as a possible D gene (5 bases). The source is a human donor in good health. Here the CDR3 DNA reads TGTGCCTGGGGGACGTTTAATAGCAATCAGCCCCAGCATTTT. As protein: CAWGTFNSNQPQHF.